This entry lists 3 T cell receptor beta chains sequenced from one sample in a study of blood T cell repertoires in COVID-19. TCRdb keeps only in-frame clones here, not all; method: immunoSEQ multiplex PCR. The data contain approximately 130,000 clones, approximately 80% of them singletons. The material sequenced was peripheral blood. These TCRs come from a man aged 80 or over with acute or convalescent COVID-19.

The chain is built from TRBV20-1 and TRBJ1-4; D may be TRBD1 (5 bases). This CDR3 contains 14 residues. Trimming removed 3 bases at V and 12 bases at J, with 20 bases between. Germline CDR1 is DFQATT and CDR2 is SNEGSKA (reference sequence). CDR3 nucleotides: TGCAGTGCTAGTTTTTCGGGGGTGGGTACGGAACTGTTTTTT. As protein: CSASFSGVGTELFF.

The chain uses TRBV3-1 (or the pseudogene TRBV3-2) and TRBJ1-2; 7 positions match TRBD1. Per germline, CDR1 LGHDT and CDR2 YNNKEL (reference sequence). The CDR3 extends over 14 amino acids. Trimming at V came to 4 bases and at J to 2 bases, leaving 4 bases not matched to a gene. CDR3: CASSRTTGNYGYTF. CDR3 DNA sequence: TGTGCCAGCAGCCGAACGACAGGGAACTATGGCTACACCTTC.

V is TRBV12-3 or TRBV12-4 and J is TRBJ2-1; D remains ambiguous. Trimming cost V 7 bases and J 6 bases, with 13 bases left between them. The CDR3 sequence is 13 residues long. For the CDR3, the DNA is TGTGCCAGCACCACACCCTTAGCCAATGAGCAGTTCTTC. It yields the protein CASTTPLANEQFF.